The 11 T cell receptor beta chains listed next were all sequenced from one sample in a study of blood T cell repertoires in COVID-19. Only in-frame clones appear in the TCRdb table, and some are missing; sequencing was by immunoSEQ multiplex PCR. In the table there are 200,000 or so clones, approximately 88% of which are singletons. Sequences were obtained from PBMCs or T cells enriched from blood (not recorded which). These receptors came from a woman younger than 45 who had been exposed to COVID-19.

The V call is TRBV7-9, the J call TRBJ1-1, with 7 bases matching TRBD1. The CDR3 consists of 14 residues. Trimming took 5 bases from V and 6 from J; bases not matched to a gene: 9. Germline V lookup: CDR1 SEHNR, CDR2 FQNEAQ (reference sequence). The CDR3 spells CASSADRVGAEAFF. DNA of the CDR3: TGTGCCAGCAGCGCAGACAGGGTCGGCGCTGAAGCTTTCTTT.

The chain combines TRBV29-1 with TRBJ2-3; 9 bases align to TRBD2. The CDR3 totals 16 residues. The V gene end was trimmed by 7 bases and the J gene end by 5 bases; junction bases not matched to a gene: 16. Germline V CDR1 and CDR2: SQVTM, ANQGSEA. CDR3 sequence: CSAQGIPGLAQDTQYF. CDR3 nucleotides: TGCAGCGCCCAGGGTATACCGGGACTAGCTCAAGATACGCAGTATTTT.

A few counts support this clone. The chain has TRBV2 and TRBJ2-3; a weak D match, TRBD2 (6 bases). The V end lost 6 bases, the J end lost 4 bases, and 29 bases lay between the germline ends. In germline, CDR1 is SNHLY, CDR2 FYNNEI. The CDR3 sequence is 19 residues long. The CDR3 region has the DNA TGTGCCAGCAGGGCCAAGCTACTGCGACTAGTTGCGGGTCCAGATACGCAGTATTTT. Translating it yields CASRAKLLRLVAGPDTQYF.

V and J are TRBV19 and TRBJ2-5, with a possible D match to TRBD2 (6 bases). This CDR3 contains 14 residues. Deletions cut 2 bases from V and 2 bases from J, with 9 bases between. Germline assignment: CDR1 LNHDA and CDR2 SQIVND (reference sequence). CDR3 loop: CASSILGGQETQYF. The CDR3 DNA sequence: TGTGCCAGTAGTATACTCGGGGGACAAGAGACCCAGTACTTC.

This chain connects TRBV12-5 to TRBJ2-7; 9 bases are shared with TRBD1. The germline V gene has CDR1 LGHNT and CDR2 FRNRAP. V dropped 2 bases and J dropped 5; count of bases not matched to a gene: 10. The CDR3 length is 16 residues. The CDR3, as DNA: TGTGCTAGTGGTTTGAAAATGACAGGGGGAAATCACGAGCAGTACTTC. Its translation is CASGLKMTGGNHEQYF.

This clone was observed once. V gene TRBV9 combines with J gene TRBJ2-1; 14 bases agree with TRBD2. This CDR3 comprises 19 residues. V lost 3 bases to trimming and J lost 7 bases; unmatched junction nucleotides: 15. CDR1 and CDR2 from the germline V gene are SGDLS and YYNGEE. The CDR3 spells CASSGLTGTSGRVINEQFF. The CDR3 DNA is TGTGCCAGCAGCGGCCTCACCGGGACTAGCGGGAGAGTTATAAATGAGCAGTTCTTC.

V gene TRBV6-5 combines with J gene TRBJ2-1, with D possibly being TRBD2 (6 bases). V dropped 2 bases and J dropped 4 bases, with 15 bases sitting between them. The CDR3 spans 16 residues. From germline, CDR1 is MNHEY and CDR2 SVGAGI. This chain's CDR3 is CASSYMPRGLYNEQFF. Here the CDR3 DNA reads TGTGCCAGCAGTTACATGCCTCGGGGACTGTACAATGAGCAGTTCTTC.

In its sample, this clone was seen a few times. This chain connects TRBV2 to TRBJ2-2; a possible D gene is TRBD2 (5 bases). CDR1 and CDR2 (germline): SNHLY, FYNNEI. The CDR3 extends over 13 amino acids. V was shortened by 5 bases and J by 4 bases, with 8 bases between the two germline ends. This chain's CDR3 is CASSWTLTGELFF. The CDR3 DNA reads TGTGCCAGCAGTTGGACTCTCACCGGGGAGCTGTTTTTT.

The chain links TRBV11-2 to TRBJ1-1; no definite D call. CDR1 is SGHAT, CDR2 FQNNGV, per germline. This CDR3 spans 12 amino acids. Trimming stripped 1 base from V and 9 bases from J, with 9 bases between. Here the CDR3 reads CASSLVGTQAFF. CDR3 sequence (DNA): TGTGCCAGCAGCTTAGTGGGCACCCAAGCTTTCTTT.

This rearrangement joins TRBV5-1 to TRBJ2-2, with 7 bases fitting TRBD2. Germline V gene data show CDR1 as SGHRS and CDR2 as YFSETQ. V was pared by 5 bases and J by 7 bases, with 14 bases of the junction left unmatched. The CDR3 sequence is 16 residues long. The CDR3 region is CASRGGLVGDLGELFF. DNA for the CDR3: TGCGCCAGCAGGGGTGGACTAGTGGGCGACCTCGGGGAGCTGTTTTTT.

The chain combines TRBV9 with TRBJ2-2; a possible D gene is TRBD1 (6 bases). V lost 3 bases to trimming and J lost 4 bases, with 13 bases between them. The CDR3 runs 15 residues. In germline, CDR1 is SGDLS, CDR2 YYNGEE. CDR3 sequence reads: CASSARTDGTGELFF. The CDR3 coding sequence is TGTGCCAGCAGCGCCAGGACAGACGGCACCGGGGAGCTGTTTTTT. The full variable domain, in which reference TRBV9 and TRBJ2-2 provide the parts outside the CDR3, is DSGVTQTPKHLITATGQRVTLRCSPRSGDLSVYWYQQSLDQGLQFLIQYYNGEERAKGNILERFSAQQFPDLHSELNLSSLELGDSALYFCASSARTDGTGELFFGEGSRLTVL.